These T cell receptor beta chains were read from a single sample in a study of blood T cell repertoires in COVID-19. TCRdb's table, derived via immunoSEQ multiplex PCR, lists solely in-frame clones and lacks some. The sample holds about 37,000 clones; 80% to 90% are singletons and the top ten take roughly 9.8%. Material for sequencing was peripheral blood. These TCRs come from a human donor in a cohort sampled during active COVID-19. The CDR3 runs from the conserved cysteine through the conserved F or W. The D gene is left open where the match is weak. Only part of the rows carry a size: once, few, many, or a class if the clone is expanded.

D gene	V gene	J gene	clone size	CDR3 DNA	CDR3 protein
TRBD2	TRBV19	TRBJ2-5	-	TGTGCCAGTAGTATTCTTGGCCCGGCGGGAGTCCCAGAGACCCAGTACTTC	CASSILGPAGVPETQYF
-	TRBV11-2	TRBJ2-5	-	TGTGCCAGCAGCTTCGTGGGGGGGCGAGAGACCCAGTACTTC	CASSFVGGRETQYF
TRBD1	TRBV18	TRBJ2-7	-	TGTGCCAGCTCGTCCGGGACAGGGCACTACGAGCAGTACTTC	CASSSGTGHYEQYF
TRBD2	TRBV5-1	TRBJ2-4	-	TGCGCCAGCAGCTTGGCGGGAGGGCCCGAAAACATTCAGTACTTC	CASSLAGGPENIQYF
TRBD1	TRBV18	TRBJ1-3	-	TGTGCCAGCTCACCCAGGTGGGACAGCTCTGGAAACACCATATATTTT	CASSPRWDSSGNTIYF
TRBD1	TRBV7-9	TRBJ2-2	-	TGTGCCAGCAGCTTCTACAGGGGGCTGGGCGCCGGGGAGCTGTTTTTT	CASSFYRGLGAGELFF
-	TRBV7-2	TRBJ1-5	few	TGTGCCAGCAGCAGTGAGACTAGGGGAGTGCATCAGCCCCAGCATTTT	CASSSETRGVHQPQHF
-	TRBV27	TRBJ1-6	-	TGTGCCAGCAGGCTCACAGGGCTTCGGTCACCCCTCCACTTT	CASRLTGLRSPLHF
TRBD1	TRBV5-6	TRBJ2-7	-	TGTGCCAGCAGCAGACCGGGACAGGGGGTCCACGAGCAGTACTTC	CASSRPGQGVHEQYF
-	TRBV19	TRBJ1-2	once	TGTGCCAGTAATGGGGCCTACTATGGCTACACCTTC	CASNGAYYGYTF
TRBD1	TRBV6-5	TRBJ1-2	once	TGTGCCAGCAGTTATGTGGGACAGGGTTATGGCTACACCTTC	CASSYVGQGYGYTF
TRBD1	TRBV7-8	TRBJ1-1	-	TGTGCCAGCGGTACAGGGGAAAACACTGAAGCTTTCTTT	CASGTGENTEAFF
TRBD1	TRBV9	TRBJ2-1	-	TGTGCCAGCAGCACGACCAGGACAGGGTGGTTCAATGAGCAGTTCTTC	CASSTTRTGWFNEQFF
-	TRBV24-1	TRBJ2-6	few	TGTGCCACCAGTGAGGGGTTAGGGACTCCTGGGGCCAACGTCCTGACTTTC	CATSEGLGTPGANVLTF
-	TRBV12-5	TRBJ2-3	-	TGTGCTAGTGGTACCCCGGGTACGCAGTATTTT	CASGTPGTQYF
-	TRBV7-9	TRBJ2-5	-	TGTGCCAGCAGCTTCAGTGGATTGAGAGCCTCCGGGGATGAGACCCAGTACTTC	CASSFSGLRASGDETQYF
-	TRBV6-2/TRBV6-3	TRBJ2-3	-	TGTGCCAGCAGTTATGGCAGGTTCAGCACAGATACGCAGTATTTT	CASSYGRFSTDTQYF
-	TRBV14	TRBJ1-1	-	TGTGCCAGCAGCCAGGGCGCTGAAGCTTTCTTT	CASSQGAEAFF
TRBD1	TRBV5-1	TRBJ1-2	-	TGCGCCAGCAGCACTACCGGGACCAGGGGGTTCTATGGCTACACCTTC	CASSTTGTRGFYGYTF
-	TRBV7-9	TRBJ2-6	-	TGTGCCAGCAGCTACCGGACTCTTGGGGCCAACGTCCTGACTTTC	CASSYRTLGANVLTF
-	TRBV6-5	TRBJ1-1	-	TGTGCCAGCAGTCCACGGACAGCAGGAATCACTGAAGCTTTCTTT	CASSPRTAGITEAFF
-	TRBV27	TRBJ1-2	-	TGTGCCACGAAAGGGGTAAAGGGTGGCTACACCTTC	CATKGVKGGYTF
TRBD1	TRBV6-5	TRBJ1-5	-	TGTGCCAGCAGTCCTGGACAGGGGCAAAATCAGCCCCAGCATTTT	CASSPGQGQNQPQHF
TRBD2	TRBV5-6	TRBJ2-1	-	TGTGCCAGCAGCTTGGGACTAGCGGGGGCTAATGAGCAGTTCTTC	CASSLGLAGANEQFF
-	TRBV5-1	TRBJ1-1	-	TGCGCCAGCAGCTTGGGACAGTCCTCTGAAGCTTTCTTT	CASSLGQSSEAFF
-	TRBV9	TRBJ2-3	-	TGTGCCAGCAGCGTAGGACTAGACCGCACAGATACGCAGTATTTT	CASSVGLDRTDTQYF
TRBD2	TRBV7-2	TRBJ2-2	-	TGTGCCAGCAGCTTAGAAGGCGGGAGACGGTCCGGGGAGCTGTTTTTT	CASSLEGGRRSGELFF
TRBD2	TRBV19	TRBJ2-1	-	TGTGCCAGTAGTATAACCGGGACTAGCGGGAAGGACAATGAGCAGTTCTTC	CASSITGTSGKDNEQFF
-	TRBV4-3	TRBJ2-1	-	TGCGCCAGCAGCCCAAGAGGGTGGGGGGTTGACAATGAGCAGTTCTTC	CASSPRGWGVDNEQFF
TRBD1	TRBV15	TRBJ2-5	-	TGTGCCACCACCCCCGGGACAGGGTTGGAGACCCAGTACTTC	CATTPGTGLETQYF
-	TRBV19	TRBJ1-3	once	TGTGCCAGTAGTATGGGGCGGAGCTCTGGAAACACCATATATTTT	CASSMGRSSGNTIYF
TRBD1	TRBV30	TRBJ2-7	-	TGTGCCTGGAGTTATGGGACAGGGGCCTACGAGCAGTACTTC	CAWSYGTGAYEQYF
TRBD1	TRBV5-1	TRBJ1-1	-	TGCGCCAGTCACTCAGACAGGGGGAACACTGAAGCTTTCTTT	CASHSDRGNTEAFF
-	TRBV19	TRBJ2-3	-	TGTGCCAGCAACTCCGGGGGGCAAGTCACAGATACGCAGTATTTT	CASNSGGQVTDTQYF
TRBD1	TRBV20-1	TRBJ1-5	-	TGCAGTGCTAGTTCGCGCAGGGGGACTCAGCCCCAGCATTTT	CSASSRRGTQPQHF
-	TRBV18	TRBJ1-1	-	TGTGCCAGCTCACCGGTGACCGGGACAACGATGAACACTGAAGCTTTCTTT	CASSPVTGTTMNTEAFF
-	TRBV2	TRBJ2-3	once	TGTGCCAGCAGGGTTAGTAGAACAGATACGCAGTATTTT	CASRVSRTDTQYF
TRBD2	TRBV30	TRBJ2-3	-	TGTGCCTGGAGTCAGGGCGGCGGGGGGAAGGATACGCAGTATTTT	CAWSQGGGGKDTQYF
TRBD2	TRBV6-6	TRBJ2-7	-	TGTGCCAGCATTCCTAGCGGGGGGGCTTACGAGCAGTACTTC	CASIPSGGAYEQYF
TRBD1	TRBV7-2	TRBJ2-1	-	TGTGCCAGCAGCCTTAGCCGGGACAGGGGACTTGAGCAGTTCTTC	CASSLSRDRGLEQFF
-	TRBV7-2	TRBJ2-3	-	TGTGCCAGCAGCGCAGTTCGGGTCAGCACAGATACGCAGTATTTT	CASSAVRVSTDTQYF
TRBD2	TRBV4-1	TRBJ2-1	-	TGCGCCAGCAGCCAAGGACTAGCGGGGGGCTACAATGAGCAGTTCTTC	CASSQGLAGGYNEQFF
TRBD1	TRBV15	TRBJ2-2	-	TGTGCCACCAGCAGACGGGACAGTGGGACCGGGGAGCTGTTTTTT	CATSRRDSGTGELFF
-	TRBV5-1	TRBJ2-1	-	TGCGCCAGCAGCTTGGTTTCCAACAATGAGCAGTTCTTC	CASSLVSNNEQFF
TRBD2	TRBV5-1	TRBJ2-6	-	TGCGCCAGCAGCTTGACTAGCGGGAGGGTTCAAGCTGGGGCCAACGTCCTGACTTTC	CASSLTSGRVQAGANVLTF
-	TRBV27	TRBJ1-5	-	TGTGCCAGCAGTGCACAGGGTCCCAATCAGCCCCAGCATTTT	CASSAQGPNQPQHF
-	TRBV27	TRBJ2-1	-	TGTGCCAGCAGCTTCGTATTCCAGGTGAACAATGAGCAGTTCTTC	CASSFVFQVNNEQFF
-	TRBV3-1/TRBV3-2	TRBJ2-2	-	TGTGCCAGCAGCCACCGGGGACTTTCCACCGGGGAGCTGTTTTTT	CASSHRGLSTGELFF
-	TRBV6-6	TRBJ2-7	-	TGTGCCAGCAGTCACAGGACCATCTACGAGCAGTACTTC	CASSHRTIYEQYF
TRBD1	TRBV4-1	TRBJ2-2	-	TGCGCCAGCAGCCAAGTTGGAACAGGGGCGAACACCGGGGAGCTGTTTTTT	CASSQVGTGANTGELFF
TRBD1	TRBV18	TRBJ1-6	-	TGTGCCAGCTCAGCAGGACAGGGGAAGGGGGCACCCCTCCACTTT	CASSAGQGKGAPLHF
-	TRBV5-6	TRBJ2-7	-	TGTGCCAGCAGCTTGGGCGGACTTCCGGGGAGCGAGCAGTACTTC	CASSLGGLPGSEQYF
-	TRBV4-1	TRBJ2-1	-	TGCGCCAGCAGCCAAAACTCCCTGGACAGGCAGTTCTTC	CASSQNSLDRQFF
-	TRBV5-1	TRBJ1-4	-	TGCGCCAGCAGCTTGGCCAGGGAAACTAATGAAAAACTGTTTTTT	CASSLARETNEKLFF
TRBD2	TRBV7-3	TRBJ2-1	-	TGTGCCAGCAGCTTGACTAGCGGGAGTTCGTTTGAGCAGTTCTTC	CASSLTSGSSFEQFF
-	TRBV12-5	TRBJ2-5	-	TGTGCTAGTGCACTAAAAGAGACCCAGTACTTC	CASALKETQYF